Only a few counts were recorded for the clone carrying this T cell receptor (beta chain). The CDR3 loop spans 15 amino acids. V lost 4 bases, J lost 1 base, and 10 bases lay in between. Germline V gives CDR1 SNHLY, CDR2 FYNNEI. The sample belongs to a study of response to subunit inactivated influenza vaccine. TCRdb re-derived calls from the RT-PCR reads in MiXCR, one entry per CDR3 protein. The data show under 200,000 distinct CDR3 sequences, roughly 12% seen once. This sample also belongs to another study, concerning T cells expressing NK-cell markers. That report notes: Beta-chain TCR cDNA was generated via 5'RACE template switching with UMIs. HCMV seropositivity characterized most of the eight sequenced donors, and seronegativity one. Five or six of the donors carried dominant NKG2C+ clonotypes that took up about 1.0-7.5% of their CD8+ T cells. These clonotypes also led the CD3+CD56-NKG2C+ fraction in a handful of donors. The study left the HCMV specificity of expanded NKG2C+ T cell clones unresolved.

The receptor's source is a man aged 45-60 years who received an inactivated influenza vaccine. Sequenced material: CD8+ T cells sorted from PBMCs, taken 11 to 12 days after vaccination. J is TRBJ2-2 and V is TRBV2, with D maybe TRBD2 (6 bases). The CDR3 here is CASSGGLVNTGELFF. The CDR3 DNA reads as TGTGCCAGCAGTGGGGGACTTGTGAACACCGGGGAGCTGTTTTTT.